This TCR beta chain was captured in a study of T cells after somatic rescue of genetic block. Some clones are missing from TCRdb's copy, which holds only in-frame ones; the method was immunoSEQ multiplex PCR. The data show 80,000 to 100,000 clones, 90% seen once. Trimming cost V 4 bases and J 9 bases; bases outside gene matches: 13. CDR3 length equals 16 residues. Germline V CDR1 and CDR2: LGHNA, YNFKEQ. Sequencing used peripheral blood mononuclear cells (PBMCs). V gene TRBV4-2 combines with J gene TRBJ2-1; TRBD2 aligns across 9 bases. The clonotype originates from a woman aged 18-29 years. Written as DNA, the CDR3 is TGTGCCAGCAGCCGGGGGGTAGCGGGAGCCGAAGGTGAGCAGTTCTTC. Its protein is CASSRGVAGAEGEQFF.